The TCR beta chain under discussion was sequenced for a study of blood T cell repertoires in COVID-19. Sequencing was performed with immunoSEQ multiplex PCR; in TCRdb, only in-frame clones are kept and a portion is missing. The data contain hundreds of thousands of clones, approximately 88% of them singletons. The V and J ends lost 6 bases and 4 bases, in that order; junction bases with no gene match: 6. Germline values: CDR1 MDHEN, CDR2 SYDVKM. This CDR3 is built from 13 residues. This TCR derives from a woman between 40 and 50 years old with acute COVID-19. The chain uses TRBV28 and TRBJ2-7, with 7 bases fitting TRBD2. The sequenced material came from PBMCs or T cells enriched from blood (not recorded which). The CDR3 DNA follows: TGTGCCAGCAGGACGGGGGGAGGATACGAGCAGTACTTC. It codes for CASRTGGGYEQYF.